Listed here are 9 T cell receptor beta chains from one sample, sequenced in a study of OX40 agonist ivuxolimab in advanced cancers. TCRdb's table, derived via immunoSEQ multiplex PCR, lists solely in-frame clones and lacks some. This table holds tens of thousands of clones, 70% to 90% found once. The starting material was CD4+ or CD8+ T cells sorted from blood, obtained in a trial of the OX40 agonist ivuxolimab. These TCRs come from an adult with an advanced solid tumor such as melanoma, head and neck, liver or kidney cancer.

CDR3 region: CASSQEWGANEKLFF. CDR3 nucleotide sequence: TGTGCCAGCAGCCAAGAGTGGGGGGCTAATGAAAAACTGTTTTTT. V is TRBV14 and J is TRBJ1-4; the D gene is possibly TRBD1 (5 bases). There are 15 residues in the CDR3. The V end lost 0 bases, the J end lost 3 bases, and 8 bases lay between the germline ends. CDR1 SGHDN and CDR2 FVKESK come from the germline V gene. Full variable domain (remainder filled in from reference TRBV14 and TRBJ1-4): EAGVTQFPSHSVIEKGQTVTLRCDPISGHDNLYWYRRVMGKEIKFLLHFVKESKQDESGMPNNRFLAERTGGTYSTLKVQPAELEDSGVYFCASSQEWGANEKLFFGSGTQLSVL.

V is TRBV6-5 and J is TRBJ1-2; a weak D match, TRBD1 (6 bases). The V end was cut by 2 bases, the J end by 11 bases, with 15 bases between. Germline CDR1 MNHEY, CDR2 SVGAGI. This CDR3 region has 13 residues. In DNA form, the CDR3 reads TGTGCCAGCAGTTACCAAGGACAGACGGCTTACACCTTC. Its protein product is CASSYQGQTAYTF.

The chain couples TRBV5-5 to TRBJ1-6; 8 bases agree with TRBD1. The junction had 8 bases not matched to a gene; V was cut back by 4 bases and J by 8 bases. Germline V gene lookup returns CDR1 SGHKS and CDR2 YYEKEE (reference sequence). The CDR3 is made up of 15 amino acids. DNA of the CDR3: TGTGCCAGCAGCGCATTTCAGGGGGCTGATTCACCCCTCCACTTT. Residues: CASSAFQGADSPLHF.

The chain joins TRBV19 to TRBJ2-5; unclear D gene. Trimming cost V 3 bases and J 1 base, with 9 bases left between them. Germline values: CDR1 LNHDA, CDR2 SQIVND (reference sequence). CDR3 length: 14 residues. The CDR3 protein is CASSIRHIQETQYF. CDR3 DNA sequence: TGTGCCAGTAGTATCCGACACATCCAAGAGACCCAGTACTTC.

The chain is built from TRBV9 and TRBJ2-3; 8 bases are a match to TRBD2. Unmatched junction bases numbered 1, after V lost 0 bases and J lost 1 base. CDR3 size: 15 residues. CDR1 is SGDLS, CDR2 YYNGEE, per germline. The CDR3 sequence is CASSVALAGTDTQYF. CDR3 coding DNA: TGTGCCAGCAGCGTAGCACTAGCGGGCACAGATACGCAGTATTTT.

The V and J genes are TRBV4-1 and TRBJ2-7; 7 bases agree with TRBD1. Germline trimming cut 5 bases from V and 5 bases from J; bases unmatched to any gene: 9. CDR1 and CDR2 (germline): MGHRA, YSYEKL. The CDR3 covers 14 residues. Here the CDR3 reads CASSARQGVDEQYF. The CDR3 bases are TGCGCCAGCAGCGCCAGACAGGGTGTAGACGAGCAGTACTTC.

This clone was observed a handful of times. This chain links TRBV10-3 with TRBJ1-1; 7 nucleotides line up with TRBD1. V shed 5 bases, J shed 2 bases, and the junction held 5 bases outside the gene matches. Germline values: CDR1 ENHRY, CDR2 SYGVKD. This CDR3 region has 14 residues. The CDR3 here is CAISPGQQNTEAFF. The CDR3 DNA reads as TGTGCCATCAGTCCGGGACAGCAAAACACTGAAGCTTTCTTT.

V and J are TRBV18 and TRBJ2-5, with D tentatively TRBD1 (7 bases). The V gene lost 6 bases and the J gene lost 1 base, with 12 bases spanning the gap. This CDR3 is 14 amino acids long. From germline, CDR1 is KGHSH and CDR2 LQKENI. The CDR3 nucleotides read TGTGCCAGCTCGCGGGACAGTGTCCAAGAGACCCAGTACTTC. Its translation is CASSRDSVQETQYF. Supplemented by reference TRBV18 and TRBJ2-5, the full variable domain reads NAGVMQNPRHLVRRRGQEARLRCSPMKGHSHVYWYRQLPEEGLKFMVYLQKENIIDESGMPKERFSAEFPKEGPSILRIQQVVRGDSAAYFCASSRDSVQETQYFGPGTRLLVL.

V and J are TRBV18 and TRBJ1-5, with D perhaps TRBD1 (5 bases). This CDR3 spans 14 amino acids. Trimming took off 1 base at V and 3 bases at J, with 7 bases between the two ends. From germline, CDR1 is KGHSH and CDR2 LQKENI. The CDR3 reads CASSPQGPNQPQHF. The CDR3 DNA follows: TGTGCCAGCTCACCACAGGGGCCCAATCAGCCCCAGCATTTT. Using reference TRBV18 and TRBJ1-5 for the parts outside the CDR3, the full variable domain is NAGVMQNPRHLVRRRGQEARLRCSPMKGHSHVYWYRQLPEEGLKFMVYLQKENIIDESGMPKERFSAEFPKEGPSILRIQQVVRGDSAAYFCASSPQGPNQPQHFGDGTRLSIL.